This T cell receptor beta chain was identified in a study of regulatory T cells in long-lasting Graves disease. Time point meaning: persistent/refractory GD, antithyroid drugs over 5 years with positive TRAb. PBMCs provided the RNA from which the TCR library was made. Arm-PCR of CDR3 regions and iRepertoire HTBI primers were the basis on which TCR beta libraries were built. TCRdb re-analysed the multiplex PCR reads in MiXCR, keeping a single row per CDR3 protein. The sample consists of more than 300,000 distinct CDR3 sequences, 20% to 25% of them appearing once. The sequenced sample was peripheral blood mononuclear cells (PBMCs), obtained when the disease was refractory, from a patient treated with antithyroid drugs. The receptor's source is a woman aged 35 to 49 with Graves disease.

CDR3: CASSRRGTDNYGYTF. CDR3 DNA: TGTGCCAGTAGTCGCCGCGGGACCGATAACTATGGCTACACCTTC. This chain uses TRBV19 with TRBJ1-2; TRBD1 is a possible D gene (5 bases). Germline CDR1 is LNHDA and CDR2 is SQIVND (reference sequence). The V end was cut by 5 bases, the J end by 1 base, with 14 bases between. The CDR3 covers 15 residues.